This T cell receptor beta chain was identified during a study of blood T cell repertoires in COVID-19. Authors' data handling: Amplification from reference gene primers served as the basis for estimated nucleated cell counts. The repertoire was sequenced with immunoSEQ multiplex PCR; TCRdb's copy has only in-frame clones and lacks some. The DNA was the basis for D and trimming; V, J and clone size are from that table. The data contain about 160,000 clones, approximately 81% of them seen just once; the ten biggest clones take up over 15%. This clone was seen more than once but under ten times. Those enrolled, adults aged roughly 18 to 89 years, came from some 25 US areas. Allocation to cohorts depended on clinical history reported by the participants. Trimming shortened V by 6 bases and J by 7 bases, and 19 bases separated the two germline ends. Germline V CDR1 and CDR2: MNHEY, SMNVEV (reference sequence). This CDR3 has 14 amino acids.

This TCR was recovered from a man aged 55 to 70 who had recovered from COVID-19. The specimen sequenced was PBMCs or T cells enriched from blood (not recorded which). V usage is TRBV27 and J usage is TRBJ2-7, with D perhaps TRBD1 (5 bases). CDR3 DNA sequence: TGTGCCAGCAGGGTGGGTGGGGCCAGAATAGAGCAGTACTTC. Its protein is CASRVGGARIEQYF.